This T cell receptor beta chain was observed in a study of immune heterogeneity within non-small cell lung tumors. Whole-study results and caveats: High-frequency T-cell receptor beta clonotypes were largely distinct between individual patients.

Multiplex PCR relied on 32 V and 13 J primers to amplify TCR beta CDR3. TCRdb reprocessed the multiplex PCR reads via MiXCR and lists one record per CDR3 protein. Of 15,000 to 20,000 distinct CDR3 sequences in the sample, 28% are singletons; the top ten hold about 4.2%. This clonotype has just a few counts. Antigen: not known. Each sample used about 0.55 ug of genomic DNA from bulk tumor tissue. Several far-apart biopsies were taken per primary tumor during surgery. Curative surgery was performed on patients who had untreated, newly diagnosed non-small cell lung cancer. Material: lung tumor tissue. The TCR comes from a man aged 35 to 55 with non-small cell lung cancer.

CDR3 sequence (DNA): TGTGCCAGCAGCTGGGGGTATAACGGGGAGCTGTTTTTT. Residues: CASSWGYNGELFF. The chain is built from TRBV7-6 and TRBJ2-2; TRBD1 or TRBD2 may be the D gene (5 bases each). The CDR3 has 13 residues. CDR1 is SGHVS and CDR2 is FNYEAQ in the germline V gene. Between the trimmed V and J ends, which lost 4 bases and 7 bases, there was a span of 10 bases.